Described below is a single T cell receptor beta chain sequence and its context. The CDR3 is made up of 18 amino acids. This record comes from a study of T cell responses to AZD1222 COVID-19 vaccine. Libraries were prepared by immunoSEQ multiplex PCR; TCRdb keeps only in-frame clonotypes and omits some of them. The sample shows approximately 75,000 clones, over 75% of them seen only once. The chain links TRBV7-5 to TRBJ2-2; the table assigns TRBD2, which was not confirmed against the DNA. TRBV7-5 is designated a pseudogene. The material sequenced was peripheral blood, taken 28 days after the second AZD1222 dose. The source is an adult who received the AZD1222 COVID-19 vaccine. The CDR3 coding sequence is TGTGTCAGAAGCTTAGCGGCTAGCGGGGGGGCAATCACCGGGGAGCTGTTTTTT. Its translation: CVRSLAASGGAITGELFF.